The 13 T cell receptor beta chains below were found in one sample sequenced in a study of siplizumab effects on memory and regulatory T cells. TCRdb keeps only in-frame clones here, not all; method: immunoSEQ multiplex PCR. This table has 50,000 or so clones, roughly nine tenths appearing once. Sequenced material: naive CD8+ T cells sorted from blood. These receptors all come from a human donor in good health.

V is TRBV4-1 and J is TRBJ1-3; D gene ambiguous. This CDR3 comprises 16 residues. Trimming pared 0 bases from V and 3 bases from J, leaving 12 bases between. Germline CDR1 reads MGHRA; CDR2 reads YSYEKL. DNA of the CDR3: TGCGCCAGCAGCCAAGACTCAGGATACGGTGGAAACACCATATATTTT. Amino acids: CASSQDSGYGGNTIYF.

The genes are TRBV9 and TRBJ2-2; D may match TRBD1 or TRBD2 (5 bases each). V was shortened by 0 bases and J by 5 bases, with 5 bases between the two germline ends. The germline V gene has CDR1 SGDLS and CDR2 YYNGEE. The CDR3 has 13 residues. CDR3 protein: CASSVGGTGELFF. The CDR3 DNA sequence: TGTGCCAGCAGCGTAGGGGGGACCGGGGAGCTGTTTTTT.

This CDR3 is CAISESPREGNQPQHF. Here the CDR3 DNA reads TGTGCCATCAGTGAGTCGCCCAGGGAGGGCAATCAGCCCCAGCATTTT. The genes are TRBV10-3 and TRBJ1-5; a weak D match, TRBD1 (5 bases). The CDR3 is made up of 16 amino acids. V lost 0 bases to trimming and J lost 2 bases, with 11 bases between them. The germline CDR1 and CDR2 sequences are ENHRY and SYGVKD.

The J gene is TRBJ2-7, the V gene TRBV9; tentative D call: TRBD2 (7 bases). CDR3 size: 15 residues. Germline CDR1 is SGDLS and CDR2 is YYNGEE. The V end was cut by 5 bases, the J end by 2 bases, with 17 bases between. CDR3 residues: CASSTGGPNTYEQYF. The CDR3, as DNA: TGTGCCAGCAGTACCGGGGGGCCCAATACCTACGAGCAGTACTTC.

The CDR3 DNA reads TGTGCCAGCAGCTTGCAACTCACCGGGGAGCTGTTTTTT. Protein product: CASSLQLTGELFF. V gene TRBV5-6 combines with J gene TRBJ2-2, with unresolved D. Trimming removed 1 base at V and 4 bases at J, with 5 bases between. Looked up from germline, CDR1 is SGHDT and CDR2 is YYEEEE. The CDR3 is 13 residues long.

This clone showed up just once. The CDR3: CASKSGSSSYEQYF. The CDR3 bases are TGTGCCAGCAAATCAGGGTCCAGCTCCTACGAGCAGTACTTC. This chain uses TRBV27 with TRBJ2-7, with a weak D call TRBD1 (5 bases). CDR1 MNHEY and CDR2 SMNVEV come from the germline V gene (reference sequence). This CDR3 is 14 amino acids long. V dropped 7 bases and J dropped 0 bases, with 13 bases sitting between them.

V usage is TRBV5-1 and J usage is TRBJ2-7; 12 nucleotides agree with TRBD1. This CDR3 contains 14 residues. From germline, CDR1 is SGHRS and CDR2 YFSETQ. V shed 4 bases, J shed 5 bases, and the junction held 4 bases outside the gene matches. CDR3 in amino acids: CASSDGTGGNEQYF. CDR3 bases: TGCGCCAGCAGCGACGGGACAGGGGGCAACGAGCAGTACTTC.

The V call is TRBV6-6, the J call TRBJ1-5; 9 bases are a match to TRBD1. Germline lookup yields CDR1 MNHNY and CDR2 SVGAGI (reference sequence). The V segment lost 6 bases and the J segment 6 bases; nucleotides outside the gene matches: 6. The CDR3 contains 14 residues. The CDR3 spells CASSWTGAPQPQHF. DNA of the CDR3: TGTGCCAGCAGCTGGACAGGGGCGCCTCAGCCCCAGCATTTT.

This rearrangement joins TRBV6-5 to TRBJ1-5; no clear D gene. Germline lookup yields CDR1 MNHEY and CDR2 SVGAGI. CDR3 length: 13 residues. V lost 2 bases, J lost 0 bases, and 2 bases lay in between. The DNA of the CDR3 is TGTGCCAGCAGTTACGGTAGCAATCAGCCCCAGCATTTT. Its translation: CASSYGSNQPQHF.

The CDR3 coding sequence is TGCGCCAGCAGCTTCGGGGATACGCAGTATTTT. Its translation is CASSFGDTQYF. The J gene is TRBJ2-3, the V gene TRBV4-1, with D unclear. V lost 5 bases, J lost 6 bases, and 6 bases lay in between. Germline V lookup: CDR1 MGHRA, CDR2 YSYEKL. The CDR3 sequence is 11 residues long.

In its sample, this clone was seen once. J is TRBJ2-2 and V is TRBV7-4; D might be TRBD2 (5 bases). The CDR3 runs to 18 residues. The V gene lost 1 base and the J gene lost 3 bases, with 18 bases spanning the gap. Looked up from germline, CDR1 is SGHVT and CDR2 is SQSDAQ. The CDR3 is CASSLGSIGVEDTGELFF. DNA for the CDR3: TGTGCCAGCAGCTTAGGATCCATCGGGGTGGAAGACACCGGGGAGCTGTTTTTT.

This chain joins TRBV6-1 and TRBJ2-3, with 12 nucleotides matching TRBD2. CDR3 length: 14 residues. Trimming cost V 10 bases and J 5 bases; bases outside gene matches: 7. Germline assignment: CDR1 MNHNS and CDR2 SASEGT. In nucleotides, the CDR3 is TGTGCCACCATAGGACTAGCGGGAAAAGATACGCAGTATTTT. Its protein product is CATIGLAGKDTQYF.

This clone has just a few counts. This chain links TRBV7-9 with TRBJ2-1, with TRBD1 as a possible D gene (5 bases). This CDR3 has 12 amino acids. Germline V lookup: CDR1 SEHNR, CDR2 FQNEAQ (reference sequence). Deletions cut 6 bases from V and 10 bases from J, with 13 bases between. The CDR3, as DNA: TGTGCCAGCAGATCGTTAGCAGGGGAGCAGTTCTTC. Its protein product is CASRSLAGEQFF.